The 14 T cell receptor beta chains in this list originate from one sample, sequenced in a study of blood T cell repertoires in COVID-19. Sequencing was performed with immunoSEQ multiplex PCR; in TCRdb, only in-frame clones are kept and a portion is missing. The data hold about 180,000 clones, with roughly 81% observed a single time. The source material was peripheral blood. The receptor set was obtained from a woman at least 80 years old with COVID-19, enrolled during active disease.

As regards this clone: Other DNA sequences within the sample encode an identical CDR3. The CDR3 DNA follows: TGTGCCAGCAGCCCGGGACTAGCGGGGACAGATACGCAGTATTTT. Translated: CASSPGLAGTDTQYF. The V call is TRBV3-1 (or the pseudogene TRBV3-2), the J call TRBJ2-3; TRBD2 matches 13 bases. This CDR3 is 15 amino acids long. Trimming cost V 4 bases and J 3 bases; bases outside gene matches: 1. In germline, CDR1 is LGHDT, CDR2 YNNKEL (reference sequence).

The V and J genes are TRBV5-1 and TRBJ2-3; TRBD2 matches 9 bases. The germline CDR1 and CDR2 sequences are SGHRS and YFSETQ. The ends lost 3 bases at V and 3 bases at J; junction bases unmatched: 8. This CDR3 is 16 amino acids long. CDR3 coding DNA: TGCGCCAGCAGCTCCTATAGACTAGCGGTTACAGATACGCAGTATTTT. Amino acid sequence: CASSSYRLAVTDTQYF.

V gene TRBV2 combines with J gene TRBJ1-5; 8 bases are a match to TRBD1. V lost 7 bases to trimming and J lost 1 base; unmatched junction nucleotides: 6. Germline loops: CDR1 SNHLY, CDR2 FYNNEI. The CDR3 extends over 15 amino acids. Here the CDR3 DNA reads TGTGCCAGCAATCCCCAGGGGGCGAGCAATCAGCCCCAGCATTTT. This codes for CASNPQGASNQPQHF.

This chain joins TRBV6-5 and TRBJ2-7; no firm D call. CDR3 length equals 15 residues. Germline-derived CDR1 and CDR2 are MNHEY and SVGAGI. Deletions cut 6 bases from V and 2 bases from J, with 17 bases between. CDR3 DNA sequence: TGTGCCAGCAGACCTCTCTGGCGGAGTACCTACGAGCAGTACTTC. This codes for CASRPLWRSTYEQYF.

The chain links TRBV5-1 to TRBJ2-1; tentatively, D is TRBD2 (5 bases). The CDR3 has 16 residues. V was clipped by 4 bases and J by 2 bases, with 16 bases between them. Germline assignment: CDR1 SGHRS and CDR2 YFSETQ. The DNA for the CDR3 is TGCGCCAGCAGCACTTCCGGCACTAGTGCCTACAATGAGCAGTTCTTC. Translated, it gives CASSTSGTSAYNEQFF.

The chain carries TRBV3-1 (or the pseudogene TRBV3-2) and TRBJ2-1, with D perhaps matching TRBD2 (5 bases). Germline V gene lookup returns CDR1 LGHDT and CDR2 YNNKEL (reference sequence). V was clipped by 0 bases and J by 5 bases, with 14 bases between them. This CDR3 is built from 16 residues. The CDR3 DNA sequence: TGTGCCAGCAGCCAAGACGCTTCATTCGGGAACAATGAGCAGTTCTTC. Translating it yields CASSQDASFGNNEQFF.

J is TRBJ2-5 and V is TRBV2; D is unclear. This CDR3 contains 11 residues. CDR1 and CDR2 from the germline V gene are SNHLY and FYNNEI. V lost 2 bases, J lost 7 bases, and 5 bases lay in between. The CDR3 coding sequence is TGTGCCAGCAGTGAATCAGGGACCCAGTACTTC. Translating gives CASSESGTQYF.

V gene TRBV29-1 combines with J gene TRBJ2-2, with 7 positions matching TRBD1. V gave up 6 bases and J gave up 2 bases; unmatched junction bases: 6. The CDR3 contains 14 residues. CDR1 is SQVTM and CDR2 is ANQGSEA in the germline V gene. The CDR3 DNA reads TGCAGCGTCTCGGGACAGACTAACACCGGGGAGCTGTTTTTT. Translated: CSVSGQTNTGELFF.

The genes are TRBV5-6 and TRBJ2-2, with 7 bases fitting TRBD2. V was pared by 4 bases and J by 0 bases, with 6 bases of the junction left unmatched. This CDR3 spans 16 amino acids. CDR1 and CDR2 from the germline V gene are SGHDT and YYEEEE. The CDR3 sequence: CASSPAGVSNTGELFF. The CDR3 DNA reads TGTGCCAGCAGCCCGGCGGGGGTATCGAACACCGGGGAGCTGTTTTTT.

The CDR3 DNA sequence: TGTGCCAGCAGCGACGGGAGGGTAGAGACCCAGTACTTC. Translated, it gives CASSDGRVETQYF. The chain employs TRBV9 and TRBJ2-5; TRBD2 aligns across 8 bases. Germline CDR1 and CDR2: SGDLS and YYNGEE. The CDR3 has 13 residues. With V trimmed by 3 bases and J by 4 bases, 2 bases remained unmatched.

The chain carries TRBV4-3 and TRBJ1-1; D not resolved. The CDR3 runs to 14 residues. CDR1 is LGHNA, CDR2 YSLEER, per germline. V lost 1 base, J lost 1 base, and 7 bases lay in between. CDR3 nucleotides: TGCGCCAGCAGCCAAGTCGGTTGGAACACTGAAGCTTTCTTT. Amino acids: CASSQVGWNTEAFF.

The V call is TRBV23-1, the J call TRBJ2-1; TRBD1 aligns across 7 bases. TRBV23-1 is reported as an ORF; its role is uncertain. V lost 3 bases, J lost 8 bases, and 4 bases stayed unmatched. The CDR3 loop spans 13 amino acids. DNA for the CDR3: TGCGCCAGCAGTCAGAACAGGGGAGATGAGCAGTTCTTC. This translates into CASSQNRGDEQFF.

This clone was found once. The chain has TRBV11-2 and TRBJ2-7; D may be TRBD2 (6 bases). The CDR3 runs to 13 residues. Trimming stripped 5 bases from V and 0 bases from J, with 8 bases between. The germline CDR1 and CDR2 sequences are SGHAT and FQNNGV. As DNA, the CDR3 is TGTGCCAGCAGCCCGGACTACTCCTACGAGCAGTACTTC. Its protein product is CASSPDYSYEQYF.

The rearrangement links TRBV19 to TRBJ1-1; D is possibly TRBD1 (6 bases). V shed 5 bases and J shed 7 bases, with 11 bases lying between them. The germline V gene encodes CDR1 LNHDA and CDR2 SQIVND (reference sequence). The CDR3 sequence is 12 residues long. CDR3 in amino acids: CASSDRMGEAFF. CDR3 sequence (DNA): TGTGCCAGTAGTGACAGGATGGGTGAAGCTTTCTTT.